Here is one T cell receptor beta chain with its context. The antigen this receptor binds is unknown. Per-base quality was not reported, and no clone a single base away is much larger than it. This entry is derived from a study of blood T cell repertoires in COVID-19 (dated by TCRdb to 2019 to 2021). Turning to the overall study: Samples covering the acute and convalescent phases of COVID-19 were provided by collaborators in the United States, Italy and Spain. The material from the prospective study consisted of cDNA or gDNA derived from T cells, B-cell-depleted T cells, or PBMCs. The dataset comprised deeply sampled blood TCRbeta repertoires from subjects exposed to, actively infected with, or recovered from COVID-19. The repertoires were made available in a free public database intended to serve as a resource for research on the immune response to SARS-CoV-2. Samples came from the ongoing ImmuneRACE study (first 160 participants) plus 1,254 subjects from 6 global collaborators. Nearly every sample came with metadata listing a de-identified subject ID, COVID-19 status, age in years and sex. Where HLA class I and class II types were available, the types were taken from metadata supplied by the sample provider, not from assay-based typing. Here is what the overall study found, with its caveats: The amount of clinical and demographic metadata varied by source and participant and was provided uncurated.

TCRbeta CDR3 regions were amplified from genomic DNA using the immunoSEQ Assay, a bias-controlled multiplex PCR. Under the source paper's analysis protocol: The number of nucleated cells in each sample was estimated by amplification of reference gene primers within the assay. To quantify the absolute abundance of each unique TCRbeta CDR3 rearrangement, sequence reads were collapsed and filtered. Productive Simpson clonality was computed per sample as the square root of Simpson's diversity index over productive rearrangements. The clones in this table, taken by TCRdb from immuneACCESS, are in-frame only. Not every clone is retained; where verified, under half of the shortfall comes from an unresolved V gene, and the cause of the rest is unknown. D and trimming come from the DNA, and the V and J calls and clone size come from that table. Counted in this sample were around 100,000 clones; more than 80% of them appeared once. The ten largest clones capture about 24% of the sample.

CDR3 length: 16 amino acids, cysteine to phenylalanine. Only CDR3 DNA is held: 48 bases, read in frame from base 1. V and J are trimmed by 1 base and 5 bases, and the gene matches miss 9 bases of the junction. From a lookup of the germline V gene, CDR1 and CDR2 are SGHAT and FQNNGV. The collaborating institutions used their own protocols to collect whole blood in K2EDTA tubes. For TCRbeta analysis, collaborators shipped samples in one of three forms: frozen whole blood, isolated PBMCs, or DNA extracted from either of those sample types. This sequence originates from a human donor in a cohort sampled during active COVID-19. The receptor chain draws on TRBV11-2 and TRBJ2-5; 8 bases in the middle match TRBD2. Material: peripheral blood. The DNA sequence reads TGTGCCAGCAGCTTAGCGGGAGCGGGGGAGGCGGAGACCCAGTACTTC. This gives the protein CASSLAGAGEAETQYF.